These 20 T cell receptor beta chains were all obtained from the same sample, sequenced in a study of T cells in Graves' hyperthyroidism and ophthalmopathy. Amplification targeted TCR beta CDR3 regions from RNA transcripts. HTBI primers were the set used in a first-round RT-PCR of the TCR CDR3. TCRdb ran MiXCR on the multiplex PCR reads and lists one entry per CDR3 protein. The sample holds some 600,000 distinct CDR3 sequences, approximately 15% seen once. Sequencing was performed on blood. The receptors stem from a woman in her thirties with Graves' hyperthyroidism that later progressed to Graves' ophthalmopathy.

This clonotype was recorded a few times. The J gene is TRBJ2-1, the V gene TRBV29-1, with TRBD2 identical over 14 bases. The CDR3 is 14 amino acids. Losses at the gene ends were 5 bases for V and 12 bases for J; bases not matched to a gene: 9. Germline-derived CDR1 and CDR2 are SQVTM and ANQGSEA. CDR3 in amino acids: CSVKGGLAGDWQFF. For the CDR3, the DNA is TGCAGCGTTAAGGGGGGACTAGCGGGAGATTGGCAGTTCTTC.

The chain combines TRBV25-1 with TRBJ2-2; D perhaps matches TRBD2 (6 bases). The CDR3 sequence is 16 residues long. Trimming removed 1 base from V and 6 bases from J, with 15 bases in between. CDR1 MGHDK and CDR2 SYGVNS come from the germline V gene. The CDR3 DNA sequence: TGTGCCAGCAGTGAATTCGGTCAGGGACTCGCCGGGGAGCTGTTTTTT. Its translation: CASSEFGQGLAGELFF.

This clonotype was recorded many times. This chain links TRBV11-2 with TRBJ2-1; 14 bases align to TRBD2. CDR1 SGHAT and CDR2 FQNNGV come from the germline V gene. J was trimmed by 6 bases and V by 5 bases; bases with no gene match: 9. This CDR3 region has 17 residues. The CDR3, as DNA: TGTGCCAGCAGCCTCCGGACTAGCGGGAGGTCCCTCAATGAGCAGTTCTTC. Translating gives CASSLRTSGRSLNEQFF.

This clonotype was picked up many times. This chain joins TRBV7-2 and TRBJ2-2; 7 nucleotides match TRBD2. CDR1 is SGHTA, CDR2 FQGNSA, per germline. After removal of 3 bases from V and 2 bases from J, the junction contained 3 bases not matched to a gene. The CDR3 totals 15 residues. CDR3 bases: TGTGCCAGCAGCTTTGGGAGGGCCAACACCGGGGAGCTGTTTTTT. Protein sequence: CASSFGRANTGELFF.

The sample holds many counts of this clonotype. The rearrangement joins TRBV6-2 or TRBV6-3 to TRBJ2-5, with D perhaps TRBD2 (6 bases). Germline V gene sequence: CDR1 MNHEY, CDR2 SVGEGT. Between the trimmed V and J ends, which lost 0 bases and 5 bases, there was a span of 16 bases. This CDR3 comprises 16 residues. The CDR3 sequence: CASSYSSVGGEETQYF. As DNA, the CDR3 is TGTGCCAGCAGTTACTCGAGCGTCGGGGGAGAGGAGACCCAGTACTTC.

This clonotype has only a few counts. The chain uses TRBV30 and TRBJ2-1, with TRBD2 matching 8 bases. V was clipped by 4 bases and J by 4 bases; unmatched bases: 12. Per germline, CDR1 GTSNPN and CDR2 SVGIG (reference sequence). The CDR3 contains 16 residues. The CDR3 loop is CAWTAALAADYNEQFF. The CDR3 nucleotides are TGTGCCTGGACCGCCGCACTAGCGGCTGATTACAATGAGCAGTTCTTC.

This clonotype was seen a handful of times. One base away lies a much larger clone, so this may be a sequencing read error. J is TRBJ2-5 and V is TRBV2; D is perhaps TRBD2 (6 bases). Germline V gives CDR1 SNHLY, CDR2 FYNNEI. This CDR3 comprises 14 residues. DNA of the CDR3: TGTGCCAGCAGTGACCTTGGAGGGATGAAGACCCGGTACTTC. This gives the protein CASSDLGGMKTRYF.

This clonotype was seen at least ten times. The chain recombines TRBV3-1 with TRBJ2-1; possibly TRBD1 or TRBD2 for D (5 bases each). CDR1 is LGHDT and CDR2 is YNNKEL in the germline V gene (reference sequence). This CDR3 is 14 amino acids long. Trimming shortened V by 1 base and J by 7 bases, and 11 bases separated the two germline ends. The CDR3 DNA reads as TGTGCCAGCAGCCAAGGAGGGGAAGTGAATGAGCAGTTCTTC. This codes for CASSQGGEVNEQFF.

This clonotype was seen at least ten times. The genes are TRBV6-1 and TRBJ2-6; TRBD1 matches at 8 bases. J was trimmed by 2 bases and V by 6 bases; bases with no gene match: 9. The CDR3 is made up of 17 amino acids. Germline lookup yields CDR1 MNHNS and CDR2 SASEGT. The CDR3 DNA follows: TGTGCCAGCAGGGCAGGGGGCGCGGTTGCTGGGGCCAACGTCCTGACTTTC. Protein product: CASRAGGAVAGANVLTF.

CDR3 residues: CASSFRTGEEQYF. CDR3 coding DNA: TGCGCCAGCAGCTTCAGGACAGGGGAGGAGCAGTACTTC. The chain employs TRBV5-1 and TRBJ2-7, with 9 bases lining up with TRBD1. Germline V gives CDR1 SGHRS, CDR2 YFSETQ. The CDR3 loop spans 13 amino acids. V trimming: 2 bases; J trimming: 7 bases; junction bases outside the gene matches: 4. The full variable domain, completed using reference TRBV5-1 and TRBJ2-7, is KAGVTQTPRYLIKTRGQQVTLSCSPISGHRSVSWYQQTPGQGLQFLFEYFSETQRNKGNFPGRFSGRQFSNSRSEMNVSTLELGDSALYLCASSFRTGEEQYFGPGTRLTVT.

The rearrangement uses TRBV10-1 and TRBJ2-1; TRBD1 agrees at 11 bases. This CDR3 is built from 16 residues. CDR1 and CDR2 from the germline V gene are WNHNN and SYGVQD (reference sequence). With 6 bases clipped from V and 1 base from J, the junction kept 5 bases outside the gene matches. The CDR3 DNA reads as TGCGCCAGCAGAAGGGACAGGGGGGGTTCCTACAATGAGCAGTTCTTC. It specifies CASRRDRGGSYNEQFF.

This clonotype was picked up many times. The V gene is TRBV5-1, the J gene TRBJ2-2; D call uncertain. The CDR3 length is 16 residues. Germline CDR1 and CDR2: SGHRS and YFSETQ. V shed 3 bases and J shed 1 base, with 13 bases lying between them. DNA for the CDR3: TGCGCCAGCAGCTCAGGCCGAGCCCAGAACACCGGGGAGCTGTTTTTT. It yields the protein CASSSGRAQNTGELFF.

This clonotype came up many times. The chain has TRBV12-5 and TRBJ1-1; D might be TRBD1 (5 bases). V dropped 11 bases and J dropped 5 bases, with 15 bases sitting between them. The CDR3 loop spans 12 amino acids. CDR1 is LGHNT and CDR2 is FRNRAP in the germline V gene. The CDR3 region is CAAGEGWTEAFF. The CDR3 DNA follows: TGTGCTGCTGGGGAGGGGTGGACTGAAGCTTTCTTT.

This chain connects TRBV12-3 or TRBV12-4 to TRBJ2-7; D may match TRBD1 or TRBD2 (7 bases each). The germline V and J ends were trimmed by 7 bases and 6 bases, with 16 bases remaining between them. The CDR3 consists of 13 residues. CDR3 sequence: CASTQGGAGEQYF. CDR3 bases: TGTGCCAGCACCCAGGGGGGGGCAGGCGAGCAGTACTTC.

This clonotype was recorded at least ten times. The chain couples TRBV12-3 or TRBV12-4 to TRBJ2-7; no clear D. The germline V and J ends were trimmed by 5 bases and 4 bases, with 21 bases remaining between them. There are 16 residues in the CDR3. The CDR3 sequence: CASSRGPRVSDYEQYF. The CDR3 DNA reads as TGTGCCAGCAGTCGTGGACCTAGGGTTAGTGATTACGAGCAGTACTTC.

This clonotype was picked up many times. This chain joins TRBV5-6 and TRBJ1-1, with TRBD1 matching 10 bases. CDR1 and CDR2 (germline): SGHDT, YYEEEE. Trimming removed 2 bases from V and 0 bases from J; junction bases left unmatched: 1. The length of the CDR3 is 15 residues. The CDR3 DNA is TGTGCCAGCAGCTTAGACAGGGGGCTGAACACTGAAGCTTTCTTT. Translation: CASSLDRGLNTEAFF.

This clonotype was seen ten or more times. The chain employs TRBV2 and TRBJ2-3; D is uncertain. V dropped 2 bases and J dropped 0 bases, with 15 bases sitting between them. Germline lookup yields CDR1 SNHLY and CDR2 FYNNEI. The CDR3 extends over 17 amino acids. The CDR3 bases are TGTGCCAGCAGTGAACGGATCGATTTTTCTAGCACAGATACGCAGTATTTT. Its protein is CASSERIDFSSTDTQYF.

J is TRBJ1-3 and V is TRBV24-1, with no clear D. The V gene lost 9 bases and the J gene lost 1 base, with 15 bases spanning the gap. CDR1 and CDR2 from the germline V gene are KGHDR and SFDVKD. This CDR3 contains 15 residues. CDR3 residues: CATSEPSPSGNTIYF. CDR3 DNA: TGTGCCACCTCAGAACCGTCTCCTTCTGGAAACACCATATATTTT.

This clonotype was recorded at least ten times. CDR3 residues: CASSHGDQNTEAFF. CDR3 nucleotide sequence: TGCGCCAGCAGCCATGGAGACCAGAACACTGAAGCTTTCTTT. The J gene is TRBJ1-1, the V gene TRBV5-1; unclear D gene. V lost 4 bases and J lost 1, with 11 bases in between. In germline, CDR1 is SGHRS, CDR2 YFSETQ. The CDR3 consists of 14 residues.

This clonotype was observed many times. The chain combines TRBV12-3 or TRBV12-4 with TRBJ1-1; D might be TRBD1 (6 bases). Between the trimmed V and J ends, which lost 7 bases and 4 bases, there was a span of 13 bases. The CDR3 covers 13 residues. In nucleotides, the CDR3 is TGTGCCAGCATCCTGGGGGCGAGCACTGAAGCTTTCTTT. It specifies CASILGASTEAFF.